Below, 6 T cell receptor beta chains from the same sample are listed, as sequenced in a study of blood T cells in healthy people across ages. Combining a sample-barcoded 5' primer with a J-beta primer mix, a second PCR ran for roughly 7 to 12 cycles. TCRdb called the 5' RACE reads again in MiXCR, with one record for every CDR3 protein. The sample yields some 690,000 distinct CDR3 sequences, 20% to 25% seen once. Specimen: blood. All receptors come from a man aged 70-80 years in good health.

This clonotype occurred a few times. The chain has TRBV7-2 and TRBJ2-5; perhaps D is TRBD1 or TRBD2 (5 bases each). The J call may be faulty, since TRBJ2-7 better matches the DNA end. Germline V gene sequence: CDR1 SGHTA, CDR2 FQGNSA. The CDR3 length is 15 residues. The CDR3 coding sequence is TGTGCCAGCAGCGAAGCGTATGGGGGAAGCTACGAGCAGTACGTC. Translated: CASSEAYGGSYEQYV.

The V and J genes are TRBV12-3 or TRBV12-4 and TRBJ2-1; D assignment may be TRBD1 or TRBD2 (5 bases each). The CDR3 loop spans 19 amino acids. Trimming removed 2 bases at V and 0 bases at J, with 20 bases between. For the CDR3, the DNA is TGTGCCAGCAGTTTAAGGGACGGAGTGGTGGGATTCTCCTACAATGAGCAGTTCTTC. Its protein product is CASSLRDGVVGFSYNEQFF.

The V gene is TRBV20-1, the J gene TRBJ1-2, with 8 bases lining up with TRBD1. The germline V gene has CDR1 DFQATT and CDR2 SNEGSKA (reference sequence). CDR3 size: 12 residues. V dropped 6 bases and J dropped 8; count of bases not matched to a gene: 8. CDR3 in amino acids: CSAGTGAGGYTF. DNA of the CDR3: TGCAGTGCAGGGACAGGCGCGGGAGGCTACACCTTC.

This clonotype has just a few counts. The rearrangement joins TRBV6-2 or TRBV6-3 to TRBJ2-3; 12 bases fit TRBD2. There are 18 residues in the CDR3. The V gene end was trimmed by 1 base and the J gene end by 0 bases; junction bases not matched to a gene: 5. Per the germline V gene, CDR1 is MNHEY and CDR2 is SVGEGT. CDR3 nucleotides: TGTGCCAGCAGTTACTGGCTAGCGGGGGGGCCTAGCACAGATACGCAGTATTTT. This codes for CASSYWLAGGPSTDTQYF.

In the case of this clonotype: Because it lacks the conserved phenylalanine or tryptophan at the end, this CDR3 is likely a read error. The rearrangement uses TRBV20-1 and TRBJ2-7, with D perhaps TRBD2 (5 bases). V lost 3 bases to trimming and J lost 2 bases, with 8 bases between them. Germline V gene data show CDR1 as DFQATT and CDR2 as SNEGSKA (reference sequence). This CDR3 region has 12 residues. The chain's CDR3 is CSARGVAYEQYY. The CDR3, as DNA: TGCAGTGCTAGGGGAGTCGCCTACGAGCAGTACTAC.

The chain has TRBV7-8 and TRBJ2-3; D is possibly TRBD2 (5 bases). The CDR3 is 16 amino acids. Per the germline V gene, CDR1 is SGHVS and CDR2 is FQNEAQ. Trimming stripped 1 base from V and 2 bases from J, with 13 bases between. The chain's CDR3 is CASSLVGGRVTDTQYF. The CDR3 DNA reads TGTGCCAGCAGCTTAGTAGGAGGTCGTGTCACAGATACGCAGTATTTT.